This entry is about one T cell receptor beta chain. Its matching antigen is unknown. The CDR3 runs to 14 residues. V was cut by 2 bases and J by 8 bases, with 13 bases left in between. Germline CDR1 and CDR2: MNHNS and SASEGT. Clones were sequenced by immunoSEQ multiplex PCR, and TCRdb holds only the in-frame ones, with some missing. The sample holds 150,000 to 200,000 clones, about 92% seen once. These data come from a study of T cell responses to AZD1222 COVID-19 vaccine. Notes on the study in general: Nearly half of spike-specific TCRs reportedly go after variant regions that carry no mutations. All repertoire sampling was performed exclusively after the peak T cell response.

The V call is TRBV6-1, the J call TRBJ2-1; D might be TRBD2 (6 bases). This TCR derives from an adult in good health. This specimen was peripheral blood, taken on day 0 of AZD1222 vaccination. CDR3 DNA sequence: TGTGCCAGCAGTGAAAGGGAGGTAGTTGATGAGCAGTTCTTC. Its translation is CASSEREVVDEQFF.